This T cell receptor (beta chain) was sequenced for a study of graft-versus-host responses after intestinal transplantation. Background on the study: Anti-thymocyte globulin induction preceded two to four years of tacrolimus and steroid maintenance in all recipients.

Graft samples were processed, releasing intraepithelial and lamina propria lymphocytes. Assay used: immunoSEQ multiplex PCR; TCRdb lists only in-frame clones, some missing. The sample shows approximately 37,000 clones, roughly 87% of them seen only once. Findings of the study overall: In recipient marrow, GvH clones were found, and some appeared first in ileum or blood. Declines in HvG clones occurring early post-transplant were associated with peak circulating GvH clone levels.

Note on this clone: As yet, its antigen is unknown.

Here the sequenced sample was ileum tissue, taken more than 200 days after intestinal transplant. The sequence was collected from a human patient who received an intestinal transplant, so some T cells may come from the graft donor.

CDR3 in amino acids: CASSLAGGPTDTQYF. As DNA, the CDR3 is TGTGCCAGCAGCTTAGCGGGGGGCCCCACAGATACGCAGTATTTT. The V gene is TRBV11-3, the J gene TRBJ2-3, with D perhaps matching TRBD2 (7 bases). The V end was cut by 1 base, the J end by 2 bases, with 10 bases between. This CDR3 contains 15 residues. Germline V gene data show CDR1 as SGHNT and CDR2 as YENEEA.